This T cell receptor beta chain was profiled in a study of cytomegalovirus exposure and HLA in healthy donors. Study at large: An analysis done earlier identified 95 million to 140 million unique TCR beta sequences from about 179 million T cells.

In regard to this clone: Its antigen is not known.

V gave up 7 bases and J gave up 10 bases; unmatched junction bases: 7. Germline CDR1 MNHEY, CDR2 SMNVEV (reference sequence). The CDR3 runs to 12 residues. It was with 60 Vbeta and 13 Jbeta primers that the PCR ran. Data came from immunoSEQ multiplex PCR; TCRdb stores just in-frame clones and leaves some out. The sample holds approximately 190,000 clones, about 87% seen once. Healthy donors of bone marrow made up the group. Study results and limitations: Researchers counted roughly 150 TCR beta chains as cytomegalovirus-associated.

Sequencing input: PBMCs. The chain joins TRBV27 to TRBJ2-1; TRBD2 agrees at 7 bases. The TCR was taken from a man aged 30-40 years in good health and CMV-seronegative. In DNA, the CDR3 is TGTGCCAGCACCTCGGGGGGTGGCGAGCAGTTCTTC. It is translated as CASTSGGGEQFF.